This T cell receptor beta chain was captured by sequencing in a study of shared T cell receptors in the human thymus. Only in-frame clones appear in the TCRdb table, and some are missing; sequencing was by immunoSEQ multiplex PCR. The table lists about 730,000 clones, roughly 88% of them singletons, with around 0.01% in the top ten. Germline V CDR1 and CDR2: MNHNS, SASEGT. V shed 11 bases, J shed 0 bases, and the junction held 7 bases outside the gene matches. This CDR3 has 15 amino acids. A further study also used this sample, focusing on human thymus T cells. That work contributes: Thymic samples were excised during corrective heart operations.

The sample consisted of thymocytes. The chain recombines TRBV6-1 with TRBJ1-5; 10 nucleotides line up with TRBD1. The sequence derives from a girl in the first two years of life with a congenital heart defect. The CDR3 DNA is TGTGCCGGGGGAGGGACAGGGGATAGCAATCAGCCCCAGCATTTT. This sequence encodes CAGGGTGDSNQPQHF.